Given below is one T cell receptor beta chain in context. This specimen comes from a study of OX40 agonist ivuxolimab in advanced cancers. Study at large: Ivuxolimab, which patients received intravenously every 2 weeks, was dosed at 0.01 to 10 mg/kg.

Peripheral blood came from all dose cohorts at three timepoints. This table comes from immunoSEQ multiplex PCR, and its TCRdb copy is limited to in-frame clones, with some not included. The sample lists 68,000 or so clones; approximately 89% were seen once. V was pared by 2 bases and J by 2 bases, with 13 bases between. Germline values: CDR1 MDHEN, CDR2 SYDVKM. This CDR3 spans 15 amino acids. The chain has TRBV28 and TRBJ2-7; a weak D match, TRBD2 (6 bases). The TCR originated in an adult with an advanced solid tumor such as melanoma, head and neck, liver or kidney cancer. The starting material was CD4+ or CD8+ T cells sorted from blood, obtained in a trial of the OX40 agonist ivuxolimab. The CDR3 region is CASSLRAGTPYEQYF. CDR3 DNA: TGTGCCAGCAGTTTACGGGCGGGAACCCCCTACGAGCAGTACTTC.